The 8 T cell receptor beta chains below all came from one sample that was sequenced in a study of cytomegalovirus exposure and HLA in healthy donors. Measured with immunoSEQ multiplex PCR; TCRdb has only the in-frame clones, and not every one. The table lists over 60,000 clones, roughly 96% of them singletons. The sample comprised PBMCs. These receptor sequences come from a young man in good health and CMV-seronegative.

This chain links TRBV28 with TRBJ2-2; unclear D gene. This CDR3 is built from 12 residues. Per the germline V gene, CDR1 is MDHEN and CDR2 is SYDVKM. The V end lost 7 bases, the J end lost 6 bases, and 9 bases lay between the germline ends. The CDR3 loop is CASIEAAGELFF. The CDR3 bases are TGTGCCAGCATCGAGGCGGCCGGGGAGCTGTTTTTT.

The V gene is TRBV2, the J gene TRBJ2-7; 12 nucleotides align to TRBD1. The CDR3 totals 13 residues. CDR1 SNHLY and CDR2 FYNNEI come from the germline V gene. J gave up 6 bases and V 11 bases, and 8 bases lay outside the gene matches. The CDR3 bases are TGTGCCGGGGCGGGACAGGGGGCAATCGAGCAGTACTTC. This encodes CAGAGQGAIEQYF.

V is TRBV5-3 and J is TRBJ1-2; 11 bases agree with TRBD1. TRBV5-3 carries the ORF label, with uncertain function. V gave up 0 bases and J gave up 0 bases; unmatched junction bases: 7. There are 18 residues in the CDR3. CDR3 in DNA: TGTGCCAGAAGCTTGGCAGAAAGGACAGGGGGCTCTAACTATGGCTACACCTTC. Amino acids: CARSLAERTGGSNYGYTF.

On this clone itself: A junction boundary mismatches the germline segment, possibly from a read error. The CDR3 region has the DNA TGTGCCAGCAGCGTAGTCCAGGGGAAAGATTTT. Translated: CASSVVQGKDF. The gene calls are TRBV9 and TRBJ1-3, with D possibly matching TRBD1 (6 bases). Germline loops: CDR1 SGDLS, CDR2 YYNGEE. The CDR3 is 11 residues long.

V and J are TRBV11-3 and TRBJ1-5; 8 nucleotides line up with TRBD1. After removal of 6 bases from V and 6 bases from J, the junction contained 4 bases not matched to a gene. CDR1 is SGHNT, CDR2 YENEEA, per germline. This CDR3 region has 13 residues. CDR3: CASSTGQGQPQHF. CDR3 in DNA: TGTGCCAGCAGTACCGGACAGGGTCAGCCCCAGCATTTT.

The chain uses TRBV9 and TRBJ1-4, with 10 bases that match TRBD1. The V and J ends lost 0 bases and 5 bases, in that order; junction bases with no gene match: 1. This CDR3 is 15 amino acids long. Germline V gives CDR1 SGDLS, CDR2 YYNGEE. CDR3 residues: CASSVVGQGNEKLFF. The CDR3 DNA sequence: TGTGCCAGCAGCGTAGTGGGACAGGGGAATGAAAAACTGTTTTTT.

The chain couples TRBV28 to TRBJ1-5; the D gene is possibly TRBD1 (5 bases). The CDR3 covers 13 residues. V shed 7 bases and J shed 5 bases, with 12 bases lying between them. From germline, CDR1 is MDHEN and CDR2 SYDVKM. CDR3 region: CASTESRDQPQHF. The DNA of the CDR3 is TGTGCCAGCACCGAATCCAGGGATCAGCCCCAGCATTTT.

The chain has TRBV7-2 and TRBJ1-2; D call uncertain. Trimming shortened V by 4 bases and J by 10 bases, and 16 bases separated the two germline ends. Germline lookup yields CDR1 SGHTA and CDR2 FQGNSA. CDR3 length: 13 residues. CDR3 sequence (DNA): TGTGCCAGCAGCTCCGGGATAGCGCTGCTCTACACCTTC. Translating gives CASSSGIALLYTF.